Listed below are T cell receptor beta chains from one sample, sequenced in a study of blood T cell repertoires in COVID-19. Repertoires were generated with immunoSEQ multiplex PCR, while TCRdb's copy carries only in-frame clones and drops some. The repertoire holds about 260,000 clones, with around 86% as singletons. Sequencing was carried out using peripheral blood. The receptors shown here come from a woman aged 55-70 years with COVID-19, enrolled during active disease. Each CDR3 is given without its conserved first and last residue. The D gene is left open where the match is weak. A clone size is listed for some rows: how often the clone was seen (once, few, many), or a class if it is expanded.

ASSDPGPAGAQY,.,TRBV6-1,TRBD2,TRBJ2-5
ASSEARGKTEAF,.,TRBV6-1,TRBD1,TRBJ1-1
ASSFQGYGYT,.,TRBV28,.,TRBJ1-2
ASTDYGRGYTGELF,.,TRBV5-8,TRBD2,TRBJ2-2
ASSLAGAYNSPLH,.,TRBV27,.,TRBJ1-6
AISLTSGAYQETQY,.,TRBV10-3,TRBD2,TRBJ2-5
ASSLGSSGSTDTQY,.,TRBV7-9,.,TRBJ2-3
ASGFRQGADEQY,.,TRBV6-5,TRBD1,TRBJ2-7
ASSPWVAGGSDTQY,few,TRBV7-3,TRBD2,TRBJ2-3
ASSRMDGGDTEAF,.,TRBV4-1,.,TRBJ1-1
ASSPRGGSGANVLT,.,TRBV7-9,TRBD2,TRBJ2-6
ASSTAGGVSRTEAF,.,TRBV19,.,TRBJ1-1
ASSEASSGLNYEQY,.,TRBV6-1,TRBD2,TRBJ2-7
ASSDRLSGNTIY,once,TRBV13,.,TRBJ1-3
ASSLGTGGNMNTEAF,.,TRBV7-3,TRBD1,TRBJ1-1
SVRNRGHHEQY,.,TRBV29-1,TRBD1,TRBJ2-7
SAGLRYEQY,few,TRBV20-1,.,TRBJ2-7
ASSYESTGVTEAF,.,TRBV5-1,TRBD1,TRBJ1-1
ASSAGPSEVNTIY,few,TRBV5-4,.,TRBJ1-3
ASSTMTGSEAF,.,TRBV5-5,TRBD1,TRBJ1-1
ASRTGVWNTEAF,.,TRBV6-5,TRBD1,TRBJ1-1
ASSLTGYADTIY,few,TRBV5-1,.,TRBJ1-3
ASSLQSGLAAGELF,once,TRBV5-1,TRBD2,TRBJ2-2
AWNPGDPLNTEAF,.,TRBV30,.,TRBJ1-1
ASKTGQGCNSPLH,.,TRBV6-7,.,TRBJ1-6
ASTRRGARGYT,.,TRBV27,.,TRBJ1-2
ASSFNGLNTEAF,few,TRBV5-1,.,TRBJ1-1
ASSQGQGYNSPLH,.,TRBV14,TRBD1,TRBJ1-6
ASSSRSRQETQY,.,TRBV3-1/TRBV3-2,.,TRBJ2-5
ASSLASGGPVYNEQF,once,TRBV7-2,.,TRBJ2-1
ASSLEGVEQY,few,TRBV5-1,.,TRBJ2-7
ASSYSETNYGYT,.,TRBV6-5,.,TRBJ1-2
AISNDRAPNQPQH,.,TRBV10-3,.,TRBJ1-5
SARPGDSYT,.,TRBV20-1,.,TRBJ1-2
ASRGGGQAVPQH,few,TRBV2,TRBD1,TRBJ1-5
ASSQGDGGPKNIQY,.,TRBV7-3,TRBD1,TRBJ2-4
ASSQTKTEAF,.,TRBV3-1/TRBV3-2,.,TRBJ1-1
ASSPGQKNTEAF,few,TRBV18,.,TRBJ1-1
SVEVARTSGTRSYEQY,.,TRBV29-1,TRBD2,TRBJ2-7
ASSFPAGAWYSNQPQH,few,TRBV28,.,TRBJ1-5
ASSQGLAGGPNTGELF,.,TRBV4-1,TRBD2,TRBJ2-2
ASSNTGNTEAF,.,TRBV21-1,.,TRBJ1-1
ASSLGRRETQY,.,TRBV11-2,.,TRBJ2-5
ASSTSGLWNTEAF,.,TRBV28,.,TRBJ1-1
ASRTGGTGTGDGYT,.,TRBV19,TRBD1,TRBJ1-2
ASSRNERDLLNEQF,few,TRBV3-1/TRBV3-2,TRBD2,TRBJ2-1
ASSRGLFSGSGNEQY,few,TRBV19,TRBD2,TRBJ2-7
ASSIGTGYNQPQH,.,TRBV19,TRBD1,TRBJ1-5